Below, 27 T cell receptor beta chains from the same sample are listed, as sequenced in a study of blood T cell repertoires in COVID-19. TCRdb keeps only in-frame clones here, not all; method: immunoSEQ multiplex PCR. The sample shows hundreds of thousands of clones, about 87% of them seen only once. Sequenced: PBMCs or T cells enriched from blood (not recorded which). These receptors were taken from a woman between 50 and 59 years old who had recovered from COVID-19.

The gene calls are TRBV2 and TRBJ1-1; D remains ambiguous. V lost 10 bases, J lost 0 bases, and 15 bases lay in between. From germline, CDR1 is SNHLY and CDR2 FYNNEI. This CDR3 has 14 residues. CDR3 residues: CAITYSALNTEAFF. The CDR3 region has the DNA TGTGCCATCACTTATTCTGCTTTGAACACTGAAGCTTTCTTT.

This chain uses TRBV4-1 with TRBJ2-3; possible D gene TRBD2, 8 bases. The CDR3 consists of 17 residues. The V end was cut by 1 base, the J end by 6 bases, with 20 bases between. Germline V gene sequence: CDR1 MGHRA, CDR2 YSYEKL. CDR3 DNA: TGCGCCAGCAGCCAAGCTCAGGGGGGGACTAGATTGGATACGCAGTATTTT. This encodes CASSQAQGGTRLDTQYF.

The gene calls are TRBV10-2 and TRBJ1-5; possibly TRBD1 for D (6 bases). Germline V gene data show CDR1 as WSHSY and CDR2 as SAAADI. The CDR3 contains 13 residues. V was trimmed by 6 bases and J by 2 bases, leaving 8 bases between them. The CDR3, as DNA: TGCGCCAGCAGACCAGGGGGCAATCAGCCCCAGCATTTT. Protein sequence: CASRPGGNQPQHF.

The chain has TRBV12-3 or TRBV12-4 and TRBJ2-7; maybe TRBD2 (5 bases). Trimming left V 6 bases short and J 5 bases short, with 14 bases between. The CDR3 is made up of 13 amino acids. The CDR3 is CASSAASIHEQYF. CDR3 nucleotide sequence: TGTGCCAGCAGCGCAGCTAGCATTCACGAGCAGTACTTC.

The gene calls are TRBV27 and TRBJ2-2, with unresolved D. Trimming stripped 3 bases from V and 6 bases from J, with 5 bases between. The germline CDR1 and CDR2 sequences are MNHEY and SMNVEV (reference sequence). The CDR3 sequence is 12 residues long. The CDR3 nucleotides are TGTGCCAGCAGTTTCTTCTCCGGGGAGCTGTTTTTT. Protein sequence: CASSFFSGELFF.

The chain joins TRBV4-3 to TRBJ2-7; TRBD2 agrees at 8 bases. Germline V lookup: CDR1 LGHNA, CDR2 YSLEER. The CDR3 runs to 15 residues. V shed 0 bases and J 6 bases; nucleotides not matched to a gene: 7. CDR3 coding DNA: TGCGCCAGCAGCCAAGACTCCGCGGGAGGTCGCGAGCAGTACTTC. It translates to CASSQDSAGGREQYF.

V gene TRBV28 combines with J gene TRBJ1-4; 10 nucleotides align to TRBD1. This CDR3 spans 16 amino acids. Germline lookup yields CDR1 MDHEN and CDR2 SYDVKM. The J segment lost 4 bases and the V segment lost 5 bases, leaving 7 bases of the junction unmatched. The CDR3 region has the DNA TGTGCCAGCAGTGAAAGGACAGGGGGACTTAATGAAAAACTGTTTTTT. This encodes CASSERTGGLNEKLFF. Full variable domain (outside the CDR3, taken from reference TRBV28 and TRBJ1-4): DVKVTQSSRYLVKRTGEKVFLECVQDMDHENMFWYRQDPGLGLRLIYFSYDVKMKEKGDIPEGYSVSREKKERFSLILESASTNQTSMYLCASSERTGGLNEKLFFGSGTQLSVL.

This clone was seen a single time. The chain recombines TRBV20-1 with TRBJ2-1; maybe TRBD1 (5 bases). CDR1 is DFQATT, CDR2 SNEGSKA, per germline (reference sequence). The germline V and J ends were trimmed by 4 bases and 13 bases, with 11 bases remaining between them. The CDR3 has 10 residues. In nucleotides, the CDR3 is TGCAGTGCTACAGGGTTTGGTCAGTTCTTC. It translates to CSATGFGQFF.

The chain has TRBV10-3 and TRBJ1-1; 11 bases agree with TRBD1. The CDR3 is made up of 16 amino acids. The ends lost 6 bases at V and 6 bases at J; junction bases unmatched: 12. Per the germline V gene, CDR1 is ENHRY and CDR2 is SYGVKD. DNA of the CDR3: TGTGCCATCAGGGACCCCGGGACAGGGGGAAATCCTGAAGCTTTCTTT. Its translation is CAIRDPGTGGNPEAFF.

This rearrangement joins TRBV7-2 to TRBJ1-4, with 10 bases matching TRBD1. Germline lookup yields CDR1 SGHTA and CDR2 FQGNSA. The trim removed 3 bases at V and 5 bases at J, leaving 0 bases unmatched. The CDR3 covers 14 residues. The CDR3 nucleotides are TGTGCCAGCAGCTTGGGACAGGGGAATGAAAAACTGTTTTTT. Its protein is CASSLGQGNEKLFF.

The chain employs TRBV7-6 and TRBJ2-1; the match to TRBD1 covers 7 bases. CDR1 and CDR2 (germline): SGHVS, FNYEAQ. V dropped 5 bases and J dropped 4; count of bases not matched to a gene: 8. The CDR3 contains 15 residues. CDR3 protein: CASSLQGQTYNEQFF. The CDR3 nucleotides read TGTGCCAGCAGCCTCCAGGGACAGACTTACAATGAGCAGTTCTTC.

The chain carries TRBV5-1 and TRBJ2-1, with no clear D. This CDR3 contains 12 residues. The germline V and J ends were trimmed by 6 bases and 4 bases, with 8 bases remaining between them. Germline V gene data show CDR1 as SGHRS and CDR2 as YFSETQ. For the CDR3, the DNA is TGCGCCAGCATTACTAATTACAATGAGCAGTTCTTC. Protein: CASITNYNEQFF.

The rearrangement joins TRBV24-1 to TRBJ2-2, with 10 bases matching TRBD2. The CDR3 is 16 residues long. J lost 6 bases, V lost 1 base, and 4 bases had no gene match. CDR1 and CDR2 (germline): KGHDR, SFDVKD. The CDR3 DNA reads as TGTGCCACCAGTGATTTTAGCGGGAGGTACGCCGGGGAGCTGTTTTTT. As protein: CATSDFSGRYAGELFF.

The CDR3 nucleotides are TGTGCCAGCAGCCGAGGGACAGGGGAGTTCAATCAGCCCCAGCATTTT. It translates to CASSRGTGEFNQPQHF. The V call is TRBV7-9, the J call TRBJ1-5, with 10 bases fitting TRBD1. Germline-derived CDR1 and CDR2 are SEHNR and FQNEAQ (reference sequence). The V gene end was trimmed by 5 bases and the J gene end by 3 bases; junction bases not matched to a gene: 7. The length of the CDR3 is 16 residues.

The gene calls are TRBV2 and TRBJ2-7; 9 bases match TRBD2. Germline CDR1 is SNHLY and CDR2 is FYNNEI. With 6 bases clipped from V and 4 bases from J, the junction kept 10 bases outside the gene matches. CDR3 size: 15 residues. The CDR3 is CASSLGRLAAYEQYF. In DNA, the CDR3 is TGTGCCAGCAGCCTAGGGAGACTAGCGGCGTACGAGCAGTACTTC.

This clone has a single count. The rearrangement links TRBV10-3 to TRBJ2-7; 9 positions match TRBD1. J lost 12 bases, V lost 6 bases, and 6 bases had no gene match. CDR1 is ENHRY and CDR2 is SYGVKD in the germline V gene. The CDR3 consists of 11 residues. The CDR3 sequence: CAISATGGRYF. The CDR3 nucleotides are TGTGCCATCAGCGCGACAGGGGGGCGGTACTTC.

Here the CDR3 reads CASSPPGATEAFF. The CDR3 DNA follows: TGTGCCAGCAGCCCCCCAGGGGCCACTGAAGCTTTCTTT. This chain uses TRBV11-2 with TRBJ1-1; TRBD1 is a possible D gene (6 bases). Germline V CDR1 and CDR2: SGHAT, FQNNGV. This CDR3 spans 13 amino acids. Trimming removed 5 bases from V and 4 bases from J, with 11 bases in between.

The chain couples TRBV7-2 to TRBJ2-2; 10 nucleotides match TRBD2. The junction had 10 bases not matched to a gene; V was cut back by 5 bases and J by 4 bases. This CDR3 has 17 amino acids. Germline V gives CDR1 SGHTA, CDR2 FQGNSA. CDR3 coding DNA: TGTGCCAGCAGCCCCTGGGCTAGCGGGAGTGGCACCGGGGAGCTGTTTTTT. This codes for CASSPWASGSGTGELFF.

The gene calls are TRBV7-2 and TRBJ2-1; TRBD2 is a possible D gene (6 bases). The CDR3 extends over 14 amino acids. V was clipped by 5 bases and J by 9 bases, with 17 bases between them. Per germline, CDR1 SGHTA and CDR2 FQGNSA. CDR3 sequence (DNA): TGTGCCAGCAGCGCTGAAAAGGCGGGAACTGAGCAGTTCTTC. It yields the protein CASSAEKAGTEQFF.

The genes are TRBV12-5 and TRBJ1-4; D unclear. The CDR3 spans 14 residues. Germline CDR1 reads LGHNT; CDR2 reads FRNRAP. V shed 1 base and J shed 7 bases, with 10 bases lying between them. CDR3 nucleotides: TGTGCTAGTGGTTTGGAGAAACGGAGTGAAAAACTGTTTTTT. Translation gives CASGLEKRSEKLFF.

The rearrangement joins TRBV29-1 to TRBJ1-1; 8 bases are shared with TRBD1. The CDR3 covers 16 residues. CDR1 is SQVTM and CDR2 is ANQGSEA in the germline V gene. V gave up 6 bases and J gave up 6 bases; unmatched junction bases: 18. The CDR3: CSVPIWTGNEGSEAFF. The CDR3 nucleotides are TGCAGCGTCCCGATTTGGACAGGGAACGAGGGGTCTGAAGCTTTCTTT.

This clone was picked up one time. The V gene is TRBV19, the J gene TRBJ1-2; 7 bases map to TRBD1. CDR1 is LNHDA and CDR2 is SQIVND in the germline V gene (reference sequence). The junction had 8 bases not matched to a gene; V was cut back by 5 bases and J by 2 bases. The CDR3 spans 15 residues. The CDR3: CASSGHGTANYGYTF. CDR3 sequence (DNA): TGTGCCAGTAGTGGCCACGGGACAGCGAACTATGGCTACACCTTC.

CDR3 bases: TGCAGTGCTAGGGGGGGCACTGAAGCTTTCTTT. Its protein is CSARGGTEAFF. The chain links TRBV20-1 to TRBJ1-1, with TRBD1 as a possible D gene (5 bases). Per the germline V gene, CDR1 is DFQATT and CDR2 is SNEGSKA (reference sequence). With 3 bases removed from V and 4 bases from J, the gap between germline ends came to 6 bases. The CDR3 runs 11 residues.

The V gene is TRBV6-5, the J gene TRBJ2-1; 7 nucleotides line up with TRBD1. The CDR3 contains 15 residues. Germline V CDR1 and CDR2: MNHEY, SVGAGI. The J segment lost 0 bases and the V segment lost 7 bases, leaving 6 bases of the junction unmatched. The CDR3 protein is CASIPGGSSYNEQFF. The CDR3 DNA sequence: TGTGCCAGCATCCCAGGGGGTAGCTCCTACAATGAGCAGTTCTTC.

This clone was recorded once. This rearrangement joins TRBV28 to TRBJ2-1, with 16 bases lining up with TRBD2. V was clipped by 5 bases and J by 5 bases; unmatched bases: 9. This CDR3 comprises 18 residues. CDR1 and CDR2 from the germline V gene are MDHEN and SYDVKM. In DNA form, the CDR3 reads TGTGCCAGCAGTGCGGGACTAGCGGGAGGGCCCGGGGACAATGAGCAGTTCTTC. Translation gives CASSAGLAGGPGDNEQFF.

Worth noting for this clone: This same CDR3 is encoded by further DNA sequences in the sample. The chain has TRBV6-5 and TRBJ1-3, with 7 bases aligning to TRBD1. J was trimmed by 2 bases and V by 6 bases; bases with no gene match: 1. Per germline, CDR1 MNHEY and CDR2 SVGAGI. The CDR3 loop spans 13 amino acids. The CDR3: CASRTGAGNTIYF. The CDR3 DNA reads TGTGCCAGCAGAACAGGGGCTGGAAACACCATATATTTT.

This rearrangement joins TRBV4-1 to TRBJ2-3; TRBD2 aligns across 7 bases. The CDR3 spans 18 residues. V lost 0 bases to trimming and J lost 0 bases; unmatched junction nucleotides: 9. Germline values: CDR1 MGHRA, CDR2 YSYEKL. The CDR3 DNA reads as TGCGCCAGCAGCCAAGAATATTCCGGGAGGACTAGCACAGATACGCAGTATTTT. Protein product: CASSQEYSGRTSTDTQYF.